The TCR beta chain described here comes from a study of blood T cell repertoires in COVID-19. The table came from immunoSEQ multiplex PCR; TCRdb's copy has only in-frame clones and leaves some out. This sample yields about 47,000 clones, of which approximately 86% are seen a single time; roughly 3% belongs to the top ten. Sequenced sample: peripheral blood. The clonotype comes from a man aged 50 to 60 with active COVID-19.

The DNA of the CDR3 is TGTGCCAGCAGCTTAGGCGGACAGGGGCCTCCCTACGAGCAGTACTTC. Translating it yields CASSLGGQGPPYEQYF. The J gene is TRBJ2-7, the V gene TRBV5-4; 9 bases agree with TRBD1. The CDR3 length is 16 residues. The germline gives CDR1 SGHNT, CDR2 YYREEE (reference sequence). The ends lost 2 bases at V and 2 bases at J; junction bases unmatched: 8.